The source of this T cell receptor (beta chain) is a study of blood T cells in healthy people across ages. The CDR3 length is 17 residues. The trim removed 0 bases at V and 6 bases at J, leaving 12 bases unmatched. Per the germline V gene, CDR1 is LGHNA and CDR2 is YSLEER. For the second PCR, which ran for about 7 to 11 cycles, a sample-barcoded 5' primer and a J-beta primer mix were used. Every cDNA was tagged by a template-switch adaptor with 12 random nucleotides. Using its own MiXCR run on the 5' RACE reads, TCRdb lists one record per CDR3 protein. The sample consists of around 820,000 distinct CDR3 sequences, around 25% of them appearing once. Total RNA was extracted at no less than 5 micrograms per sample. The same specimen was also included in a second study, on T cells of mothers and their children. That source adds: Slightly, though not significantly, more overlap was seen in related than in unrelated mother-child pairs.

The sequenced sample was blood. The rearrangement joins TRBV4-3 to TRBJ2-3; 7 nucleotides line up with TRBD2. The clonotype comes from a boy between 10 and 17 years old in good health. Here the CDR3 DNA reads TGCGCCAGCAGCCAAGATCGCCCCGGGAGGTCATCCGATACGCAGTATTTT. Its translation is CASSQDRPGRSSDTQYF.